A single sample gave rise to the 13 T cell receptor beta chains below, sequenced in a study of blood T cell repertoires in COVID-19. The data were produced by immunoSEQ multiplex PCR, yet TCRdb's version contains in-frame clones alone and is incomplete. The table records about 250,000 clones, about 90% of them present only once. The sequenced sample was peripheral blood. These receptors all come from a woman aged 60 to 75 with COVID-19, enrolled during active disease.

The V call is TRBV5-4, the J call TRBJ2-4; D is perhaps TRBD1 (6 bases). Germline V gene sequence: CDR1 SGHNT, CDR2 YYREEE (reference sequence). The CDR3 covers 14 residues. V was trimmed by 2 bases and J by 3 bases, leaving 9 bases between them. The CDR3 DNA sequence: TGTGCCAGCAGCTTCGTGGACAGCAAAAACATTCAGTACTTC. It translates to CASSFVDSKNIQYF.

The chain links TRBV6-1 to TRBJ1-1; D is uncertain. Trimming removed 3 bases from V and 0 bases from J, with 8 bases in between. The CDR3 spans 14 residues. Germline CDR1 is MNHNS and CDR2 is SASEGT. CDR3 in amino acids: CASSEPGMNTEAFF. The CDR3 DNA follows: TGTGCCAGCAGTGAGCCAGGAATGAACACTGAAGCTTTCTTT.

This rearrangement joins TRBV6-5 to TRBJ1-2; the match to TRBD1 covers 9 bases. Germline CDR1 is MNHEY and CDR2 is SVGAGI. The CDR3 sequence is 14 residues long. Unmatched junction bases numbered 6, after V lost 5 bases and J lost 5 bases. The CDR3 nucleotides read TGTGCCAGCAGTAGGGGGACAGGGAGTTATGGCTACACCTTC. Translation: CASSRGTGSYGYTF.

DNA of the CDR3: TGTGCCATCAGGAACCCCCGGACAGGGGGCTCAGATACGCAGTATTTT. It is translated as CAIRNPRTGGSDTQYF. The chain joins TRBV10-3 to TRBJ2-3, with 11 bases that match TRBD1. This CDR3 is 16 amino acids long. Germline V gene lookup returns CDR1 ENHRY and CDR2 SYGVKD. Trimming took 6 bases from V and 4 from J; bases not matched to a gene: 9.

This CDR3 is CASSSGLLNVLTF. CDR3 in DNA: TGTGCCAGCAGTTCGGGTCTCCTCAACGTCCTGACTTTC. The rearrangement links TRBV12-3 or TRBV12-4 to TRBJ2-6; D remains unclear. Trimming removed 4 bases from V and 9 bases from J, with 10 bases in between. The CDR3 spans 13 residues.

This clone was found once. The CDR3 region has the DNA TGTGCCAGCAGCCGACAAGCGGGGGTGCAGGATACGCAGTATTTT. Its translation: CASSRQAGVQDTQYF. The rearrangement uses TRBV7-3 and TRBJ2-3, with 8 positions matching TRBD2. V was pared by 5 bases and J by 6 bases, with 10 bases of the junction left unmatched. The CDR3 sequence is 15 residues long. Germline V CDR1 and CDR2: SGHTA, FQGTGA.

The chain combines TRBV19 with TRBJ1-2; a possible D gene is TRBD1 (5 bases). Germline CDR1 reads LNHDA; CDR2 reads SQIVND (reference sequence). The CDR3 consists of 16 residues. V gave up 1 base and J gave up 4 bases, with 16 bases separating them. CDR3 sequence: CASSIGQGSGSYGYTF. CDR3 DNA sequence: TGTGCCAGTAGTATAGGTCAGGGATCCGGGTCCTATGGCTACACCTTC.

This chain joins TRBV18 and TRBJ2-4; 7 bases match TRBD1. Germline V gene sequence: CDR1 KGHSH, CDR2 LQKENI. CDR3 length: 13 amino acids. The V gene end was trimmed by 5 bases and the J gene end by 3 bases; junction bases not matched to a gene: 1. The CDR3 DNA reads TGTGCCAGCTCAAGGGACAGCAAAAACATTCAGTACTTC. Amino acid sequence: CASSRDSKNIQYF.

V is TRBV6-5 and J is TRBJ1-4, with TRBD1 as a possible D gene (5 bases). There are 15 residues in the CDR3. Trimming took 5 bases from V and 8 from J, leaving 18 bases between them. The germline V gene has CDR1 MNHEY and CDR2 SVGAGI. The CDR3 spells CASSRTGPGGEKLFF. The CDR3 coding sequence is TGTGCCAGCAGTCGAACGGGACCCGGAGGGGAAAAACTGTTTTTT.

The count of this clone is one. The J gene is TRBJ1-6, the V gene TRBV19, with 7 bases matching TRBD1. The CDR3 consists of 16 residues. V shed 5 bases and J 1 base; nucleotides not matched to a gene: 5. From germline, CDR1 is LNHDA and CDR2 SQIVND (reference sequence). The CDR3 DNA reads as TGTGCCAGTAGTGCAACAGGGGTATCCTATAATTCACCCCTCCACTTT. Protein sequence: CASSATGVSYNSPLHF.

This chain uses TRBV9 with TRBJ2-3, with TRBD1 as a possible D gene (6 bases). CDR1 SGDLS and CDR2 YYNGEE come from the germline V gene. This CDR3 has 17 amino acids. V lost 4 bases and J 3 bases, leaving 21 bases between the germline ends. CDR3 protein: CASSSNPYGQLTDTQYF. The CDR3 coding sequence is TGTGCCAGCAGCTCTAATCCCTATGGACAGCTTACAGATACGCAGTATTTT.

The V call is TRBV19, the J call TRBJ1-1; D might be TRBD1 (5 bases). This CDR3 is 12 amino acids long. V was shortened by 6 bases and J by 9 bases, with 14 bases between the two germline ends. CDR1 is LNHDA and CDR2 is SQIVND in the germline V gene (reference sequence). CDR3 DNA: TGTGCCAGTAGCCCTCGGGAGGGGAAAGCTTTCTTT. It codes for CASSPREGKAFF.

V gene TRBV2 combines with J gene TRBJ1-2; the match to TRBD1 covers 7 bases. The CDR3 totals 13 residues. V lost 5 bases, J lost 2 bases, and 2 bases stayed unmatched. Germline CDR1 reads SNHLY; CDR2 reads FYNNEI. The CDR3 DNA reads as TGTGCCAGCAGTTCGACAGGGAACTATGGCTACACCTTC. This encodes CASSSTGNYGYTF.